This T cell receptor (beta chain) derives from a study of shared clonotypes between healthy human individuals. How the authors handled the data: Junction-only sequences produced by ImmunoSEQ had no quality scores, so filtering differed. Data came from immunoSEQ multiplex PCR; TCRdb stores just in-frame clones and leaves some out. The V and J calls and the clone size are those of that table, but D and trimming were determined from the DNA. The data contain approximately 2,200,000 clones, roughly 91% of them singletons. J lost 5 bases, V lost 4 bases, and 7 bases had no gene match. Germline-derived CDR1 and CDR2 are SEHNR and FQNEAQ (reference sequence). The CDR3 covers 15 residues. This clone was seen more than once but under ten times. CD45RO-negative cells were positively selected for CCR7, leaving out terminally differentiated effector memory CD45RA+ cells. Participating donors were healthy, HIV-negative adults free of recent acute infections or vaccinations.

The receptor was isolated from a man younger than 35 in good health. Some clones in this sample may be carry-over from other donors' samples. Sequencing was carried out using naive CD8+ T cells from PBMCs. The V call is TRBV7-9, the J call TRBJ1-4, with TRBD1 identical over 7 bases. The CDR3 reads CASSSTDRENEKLFF. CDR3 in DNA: TGTGCCAGCAGCTCCACAGACAGGGAAAATGAAAAACTGTTTTTT.